These T cell receptor beta chains were read from a single sample in a study of blood T cell repertoires in COVID-19. The repertoire was sequenced with immunoSEQ multiplex PCR; TCRdb's copy has only in-frame clones and lacks some. The profile covers roughly 260,000 clones, with approximately 88% appearing a single time and 2.6% taken by the ten largest. What was sequenced was PBMCs or T cells enriched from blood (not recorded which). The receptors derive from a woman younger than 45 with acute COVID-19. Both conserved end residues are part of each CDR3. The order of the fields is clone size, D gene, J gene, V gene, CDR3 DNA, CDR3 protein. A D gene is named only where the DNA matches it firmly. Some rows have no size entry. The others give once, few or many, or a class for an expanded clone.

>-|-|TRBJ2-1|TRBV27
TGTGCCAGCAGTTTAGCGGCAGCTAGCTCCTACAATGAGCAGTTCTTC
CASSLAAASSYNEQFF
>-|TRBD1|TRBJ2-5|TRBV10-3
TGTGCCATCAGTACCCCATACAGGGGGCGGGAAGAGACCCAGTACTTC
CAISTPYRGREETQYF
>-|-|TRBJ2-2|TRBV18
TGTGCCAGCTCACCAAGGGTGGGGGCCGTCACCGGGGAGCTGTTTTTT
CASSPRVGAVTGELFF
>-|TRBD1|TRBJ1-2|TRBV19
TGTGCCAGTAGTCCCTGGACAGGGGCGGGAGATGGCTACACCTTC
CASSPWTGAGDGYTF
>once|TRBD1|TRBJ2-5|TRBV28
TGTGCCAGCAGCCTAGGACAGGGGGCGCGAAAGGGAGAGACCCAGTACTTC
CASSLGQGARKGETQYF
>-|-|TRBJ2-1|TRBV4-1
TGCGCCAGCAGCCAAGAGGGGGCCCTCAGTGAGCAGTTCTTC
CASSQEGALSEQFF
>-|TRBD1|TRBJ1-5|TRBV19
TGTGCCAGTAGTCAGGGGGTTATTCAGCCCCAGCATTTT
CASSQGVIQPQHF
>-|-|TRBJ2-5|TRBV12-3/TRBV12-4
TGTGCCAGCAGCTCCTCAGAGACCCAGTACTTC
CASSSSETQYF
>-|-|TRBJ2-1|TRBV7-9
TGTGCCAGCAGCCTCCTTAGCGATGAGCAGTTCTTC
CASSLLSDEQFF
>-|-|TRBJ2-5|TRBV30
TGTGCCTGGAGTTCCGGGGATGGGTGGGAGACCCAGTACTTC
CAWSSGDGWETQYF